The sequence of this T cell receptor beta chain was determined in a study of T cells after somatic rescue of genetic block. Germline CDR1 LGHNA, CDR2 YNFKEQ. CDR3 length equals 13 residues. V lost 2 bases to trimming and J lost 8 bases, with 9 bases between them. Only in-frame clones appear in the TCRdb table, and some are missing; sequencing was by immunoSEQ multiplex PCR. The sample contains roughly 110,000 clones, 75% to 95% of which appear only once. The sequencing input was peripheral blood mononuclear cells (PBMCs). The receptor was isolated from a woman aged 18-30 years. This rearrangement joins TRBV4-2 to TRBJ1-4; no clear D. In DNA form, the CDR3 reads TGTGCCAGCAGCCAATCCAGAGAGGAAAAACTGTTTTTT. Protein sequence: CASSQSREEKLFF.